These T cell receptor beta chains were read from a single sample in a study of human T cells and chemical hapten exposure. TCRdb ran MiXCR on the RACE reads and lists one entry per CDR3 protein. Here the sample spans about 82,000 distinct CDR3 sequences, approximately 13% being singletons. Sample: whole blood, taken in connection with sensitization to the hapten diphenylcyclopropenone (DPC). The origin of the receptors is a woman between 45 and 60 years old with alopecia areata. Some clones in this sample may be carry-over from other donors' samples. The CDR3 runs from the conserved cysteine through the conserved F or W. Each record gives: CDR3 protein, clone size, V gene, D gene. A D gene is named only where the DNA matches it firmly. Size tells how often a clone was seen (once, few, many) or the class of an expanded clone, and some rows leave it out.

cdr3_aa: CSATETSTDTQYF; clone_size: -; v_call: TRBV20-1; d_call: -
cdr3_aa: CASSLDTRGDTQYF; clone_size: -; v_call: TRBV11-2; d_call: -
cdr3_aa: CSASTGAFSYEQYF; clone_size: few; v_call: TRBV20-1; d_call: TRBD1
cdr3_aa: CASRPVEAEKLFF; clone_size: few; v_call: TRBV12-3/TRBV12-4; d_call: -
cdr3_aa: CASSSDLAGVSDTQYF; clone_size: many; v_call: TRBV6-6; d_call: TRBD2
cdr3_aa: CASTGGTRDTGELFF; clone_size: few; v_call: TRBV12-3/TRBV12-4; d_call: -
cdr3_aa: CASSLGDLLETQYF; clone_size: -; v_call: TRBV28; d_call: -
cdr3_aa: CASSPLKAKGNIQYF; clone_size: -; v_call: TRBV18; d_call: -
cdr3_aa: CASSPSPGSPLHF; clone_size: -; v_call: TRBV5-6; d_call: -
cdr3_aa: CASSPTSGRARVSSYNEQFF; clone_size: many; v_call: TRBV11-2; d_call: TRBD2
cdr3_aa: CSVSRVLTDTQYF; clone_size: few; v_call: TRBV29-1; d_call: -
cdr3_aa: CASSFQADSPLHF; clone_size: -; v_call: TRBV5-1; d_call: -
cdr3_aa: CASSDPDRAWHQPQHF; clone_size: many; v_call: TRBV19; d_call: TRBD1
cdr3_aa: CASSPQGGTLYEQYF; clone_size: few; v_call: TRBV7-6; d_call: -
cdr3_aa: CASSGAGYEQYF; clone_size: few; v_call: TRBV6-6; d_call: -
cdr3_aa: CASSENAGDTEAFF; clone_size: -; v_call: TRBV18; d_call: -
cdr3_aa: CASSLVAGPYEQYF; clone_size: few; v_call: TRBV11-2; d_call: -
cdr3_aa: CASSVVPMNTEAFF; clone_size: -; v_call: TRBV9; d_call: -
cdr3_aa: CATSSTPQETQYF; clone_size: many; v_call: TRBV24-1; d_call: -
cdr3_aa: CASSLERIYNEQFF; clone_size: -; v_call: TRBV11-2; d_call: -
cdr3_aa: CSAQQTRGHGTGELFF; clone_size: few; v_call: TRBV20-1; d_call: -
cdr3_aa: CASSLGTSFATEKLFF; clone_size: -; v_call: TRBV5-5; d_call: -
cdr3_aa: CASSLTLRYGYTF; clone_size: many; v_call: TRBV12-3/TRBV12-4; d_call: -
cdr3_aa: CASSPGGLADYNEQFF; clone_size: -; v_call: TRBV6-4; d_call: TRBD2
cdr3_aa: CAGQGQQNEKLFF; clone_size: few; v_call: TRBV2; d_call: TRBD1
cdr3_aa: CASRTGTTDTQYF; clone_size: once; v_call: TRBV5-1; d_call: -
cdr3_aa: CAISESTSGPDYEQYF; clone_size: few; v_call: TRBV10-3; d_call: -
cdr3_aa: CASSPTSGRSPYNEQFF; clone_size: few; v_call: TRBV7-6; d_call: TRBD2
cdr3_aa: CASTPAGPSYEQYF; clone_size: -; v_call: TRBV5-1; d_call: TRBD2
cdr3_aa: CSASLSVGQPQHF; clone_size: -; v_call: TRBV20-1; d_call: -
cdr3_aa: CTSSHPARVDSGVSHEQYF; clone_size: -; v_call: TRBV1; d_call: -
cdr3_aa: CASSRKPGQGADTEAFF; clone_size: few; v_call: TRBV18; d_call: TRBD1
cdr3_aa: CASSLSGSGTGELFF; clone_size: few; v_call: TRBV5-1; d_call: -
cdr3_aa: CATSDRSFNQPQHF; clone_size: few; v_call: TRBV24-1; d_call: -
cdr3_aa: CASSPFGSTTNYYNEQFF; clone_size: many; v_call: TRBV12-3/TRBV12-4; d_call: -
cdr3_aa: CSAKAFSNTGELFF; clone_size: many; v_call: TRBV20-1; d_call: -
cdr3_aa: CASSDDLLPYEQYF; clone_size: -; v_call: TRBV25-1; d_call: -
cdr3_aa: CASSQVGGSGTHEQYF; clone_size: few; v_call: TRBV4-2; d_call: TRBD2
cdr3_aa: CASSLFDTQYF; clone_size: -; v_call: TRBV12-3/TRBV12-4; d_call: -
cdr3_aa: CASSKEKGAGAYYGYTF; clone_size: many; v_call: TRBV21-1; d_call: -
cdr3_aa: CASSFRNTGELFF; clone_size: many; v_call: TRBV12-3/TRBV12-4; d_call: -
cdr3_aa: CASSTGRALQETQYF; clone_size: few; v_call: TRBV27; d_call: -
cdr3_aa: CASTLWRENHLAGEQFF; clone_size: many; v_call: TRBV30; d_call: TRBD2
cdr3_aa: CASSLSGWYQETQYF; clone_size: many; v_call: TRBV11-2; d_call: -
cdr3_aa: CSVEDPGQYYGYTF; clone_size: -; v_call: TRBV29-1; d_call: -
cdr3_aa: CASSAGREYYNEQFF; clone_size: -; v_call: TRBV5-4; d_call: TRBD2